This record concerns one T cell receptor beta chain sequence. This entry belongs to a study of blood T cell repertoires in COVID-19. About the research overall: From the United States, Italy and Spain came samples of acute and convalescent COVID-19. T cells, B-cell-depleted T cells, or PBMCs provided the cDNA or gDNA that served as material.

The germline V gene encodes CDR1 LNHDA and CDR2 SQIVND (reference sequence). The J segment lost 14 bases and the V segment lost 4 bases, leaving 9 bases of the junction unmatched. CDR3 size: 14 residues. Original data processing: Using reference gene primer amplification, nucleated cell counts were estimated. Produced via immunoSEQ multiplex PCR; TCRdb's table is partial and in-frame only. That table furnishes V, J and clone size, whereas the DNA furnished D and trimming. This sample has 250,000 or so clones, with roughly 89% found just once. The material sequenced was peripheral blood. The sequence derives from a woman in her forties who had recovered from COVID-19. This sequence joins TRBV19 and TRBJ2-1, with 12 positions matching TRBD2. The CDR3 coding sequence is TGTGCCAGTAGTAACCTAGCGGGAGGGGGGGAAAAGTTCTTC. Translation: CASSNLAGGGEKFF.